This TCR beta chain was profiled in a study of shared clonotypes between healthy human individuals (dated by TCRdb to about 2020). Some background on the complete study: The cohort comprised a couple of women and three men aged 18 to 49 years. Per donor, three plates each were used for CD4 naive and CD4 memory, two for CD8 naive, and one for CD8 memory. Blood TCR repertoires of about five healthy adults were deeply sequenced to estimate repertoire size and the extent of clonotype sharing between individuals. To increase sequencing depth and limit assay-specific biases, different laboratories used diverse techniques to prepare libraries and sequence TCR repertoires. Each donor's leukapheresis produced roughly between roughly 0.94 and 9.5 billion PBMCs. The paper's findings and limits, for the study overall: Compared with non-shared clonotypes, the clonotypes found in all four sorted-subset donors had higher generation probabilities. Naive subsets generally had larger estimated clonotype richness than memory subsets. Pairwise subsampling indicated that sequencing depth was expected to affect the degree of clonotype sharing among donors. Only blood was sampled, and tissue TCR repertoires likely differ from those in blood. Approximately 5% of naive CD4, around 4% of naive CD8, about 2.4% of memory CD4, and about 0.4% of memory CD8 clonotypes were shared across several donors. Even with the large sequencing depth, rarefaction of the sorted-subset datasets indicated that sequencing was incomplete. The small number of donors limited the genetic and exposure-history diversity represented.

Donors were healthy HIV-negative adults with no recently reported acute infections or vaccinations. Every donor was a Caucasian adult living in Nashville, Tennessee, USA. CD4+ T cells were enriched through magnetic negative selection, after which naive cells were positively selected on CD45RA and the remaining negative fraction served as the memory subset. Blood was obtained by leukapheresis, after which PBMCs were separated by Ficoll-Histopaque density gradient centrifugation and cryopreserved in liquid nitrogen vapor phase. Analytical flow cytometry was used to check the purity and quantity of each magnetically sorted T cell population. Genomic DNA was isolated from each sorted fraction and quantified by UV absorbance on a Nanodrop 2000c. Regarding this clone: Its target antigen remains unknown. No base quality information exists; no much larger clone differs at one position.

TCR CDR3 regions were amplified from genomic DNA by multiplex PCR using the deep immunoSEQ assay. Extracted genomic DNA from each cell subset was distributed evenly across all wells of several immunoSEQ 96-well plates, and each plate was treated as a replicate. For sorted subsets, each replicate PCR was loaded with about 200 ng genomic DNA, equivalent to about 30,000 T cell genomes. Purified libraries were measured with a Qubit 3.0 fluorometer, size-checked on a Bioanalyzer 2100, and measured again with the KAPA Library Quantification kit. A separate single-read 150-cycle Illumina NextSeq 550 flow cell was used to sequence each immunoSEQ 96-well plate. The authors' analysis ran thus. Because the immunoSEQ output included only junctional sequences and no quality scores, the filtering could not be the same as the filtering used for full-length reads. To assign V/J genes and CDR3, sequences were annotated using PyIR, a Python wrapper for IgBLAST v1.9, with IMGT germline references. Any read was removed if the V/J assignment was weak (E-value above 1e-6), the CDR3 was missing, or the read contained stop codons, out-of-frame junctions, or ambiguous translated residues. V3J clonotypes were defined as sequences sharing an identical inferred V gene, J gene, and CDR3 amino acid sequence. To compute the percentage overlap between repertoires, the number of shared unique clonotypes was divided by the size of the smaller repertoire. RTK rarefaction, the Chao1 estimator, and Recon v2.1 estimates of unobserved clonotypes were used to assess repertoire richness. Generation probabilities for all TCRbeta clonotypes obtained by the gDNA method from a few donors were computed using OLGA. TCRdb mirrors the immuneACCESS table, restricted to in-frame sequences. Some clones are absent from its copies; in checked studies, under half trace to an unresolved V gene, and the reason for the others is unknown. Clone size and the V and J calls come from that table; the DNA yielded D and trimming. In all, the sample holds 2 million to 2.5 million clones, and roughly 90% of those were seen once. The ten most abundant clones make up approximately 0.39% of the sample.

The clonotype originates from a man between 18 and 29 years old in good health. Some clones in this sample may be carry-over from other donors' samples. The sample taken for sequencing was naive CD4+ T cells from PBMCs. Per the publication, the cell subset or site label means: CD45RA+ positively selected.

Here the CDR3 is given as CASSPRDREYNEQFF. The nucleotide sequence is TGTGCCAGCAGCCCCCGGGACAGAGAATACAATGAGCAGTTCTTC. This receptor chain uses TRBV7-9 and TRBJ2-1; the junction holds 7 bases that match TRBD1. The CDR3, from cysteine to phenylalanine, totals 15 residues. Of all the DNA, just the CDR3 is kept, 45 bases in frame from base 1. As encoded in the germline V gene (reference sequence), CDR1 is SEHNR while CDR2 is FQNEAQ. Ends trimmed: V by 5 bases, J by 4 bases; bases unmatched to a gene: 8.